These 16 T cell receptor beta chains came from one sample sequenced in a study of shared clonotypes between healthy human individuals. Assay: immunoSEQ multiplex PCR; the TCRdb copy retains only in-frame clones and omits some. The sample yields 2 million to 2.5 million clones, approximately 93% seen once. Sequenced sample: naive CD4+ T cells from PBMCs. Subset of the sample: CD45RA+ positively selected. The receptor source for this set is a man younger than 30 in good health. Some clones in this sample may be carry-over from other donors' samples.

The chain links TRBV5-1 to TRBJ2-4, with D maybe TRBD2 (6 bases). Germline CDR1 reads SGHRS; CDR2 reads YFSETQ. The CDR3 runs 17 residues. V was trimmed by 4 bases and J by 2 bases, leaving 19 bases between them. The DNA of the CDR3 is TGCGCCAGCAGCCCTACCGTGGGAGGCGGGACCAAAAACATTCAGTACTTC. Its protein is CASSPTVGGGTKNIQYF.

This rearrangement joins TRBV19 to TRBJ2-1; D gene ambiguous. Deletions cut 10 bases from V and 2 bases from J, with 18 bases between. CDR3 size: 15 residues. The germline V gene has CDR1 LNHDA and CDR2 SQIVND (reference sequence). The CDR3 bases are TGTGCCACCTCACCACGGAGTACTACCTACAATGAGCAGTTCTTC. Its protein is CATSPRSTTYNEQFF.

The chain joins TRBV18 to TRBJ2-1, with D possibly matching TRBD2 (5 bases). The CDR3 is 16 amino acids. Trimming cost V 3 bases and J 0 bases, with 12 bases left between them. Germline CDR1 is KGHSH and CDR2 is LQKENI. This CDR3 reads CASSPTRESSYNEQFF. CDR3 bases: TGTGCCAGCTCACCCACGAGGGAGAGCTCCTACAATGAGCAGTTCTTC.

This clone was detected once. V is TRBV27 and J is TRBJ1-1; D is possibly TRBD1 (5 bases). V was trimmed by 4 bases and J by 11 bases, leaving 14 bases between them. This CDR3 region has 12 residues. Germline CDR1 is MNHEY and CDR2 is SMNVEV (reference sequence). The CDR3 DNA reads as TGTGCCAGCAGTTACCCCGGGACCCAGGCTTTCTTT. Its protein product is CASSYPGTQAFF.

With regard to this clone: The sample holds other DNA sequences that translate to the same CDR3. The rearrangement joins TRBV19 to TRBJ1-5; unclear D gene. V dropped 3 bases and J dropped 6 bases, with 6 bases sitting between them. CDR1 is LNHDA and CDR2 is SQIVND in the germline V gene (reference sequence). This CDR3 has 12 residues. The CDR3 sequence: CASSILGQPQHF. The CDR3 DNA reads TGTGCCAGTAGTATTCTGGGTCAGCCCCAGCATTTT.

The CDR3 sequence is CASSAGYNYGYTF. CDR3 nucleotide sequence: TGTGCCAGCAGTGCTGGGTATAACTATGGCTACACCTTC. The rearrangement links TRBV6-4 to TRBJ1-2; D not resolved. The length of the CDR3 is 13 residues. Germline-derived CDR1 and CDR2 are MRHNA and SNTAGT. Deletions cut 4 bases from V and 1 base from J, with 7 bases between.

V usage is TRBV28 and J usage is TRBJ2-3, with D maybe TRBD2 (5 bases). The V gene lost 6 bases and the J gene lost 3 bases, with 19 bases spanning the gap. Per the germline V gene, CDR1 is MDHEN and CDR2 is SYDVKM. The CDR3 spans 16 residues. The CDR3 protein is CASRQSPGNPTDTQYF. As DNA, the CDR3 is TGTGCCAGCAGACAGTCCCCGGGGAATCCGACAGATACGCAGTATTTT.

V and J are TRBV5-1 and TRBJ2-3; 12 bases align to TRBD2. V lost 5 bases, J lost 0 bases, and 13 bases stayed unmatched. Germline CDR1 SGHRS, CDR2 YFSETQ. CDR3 length: 19 amino acids. In nucleotides, the CDR3 is TGCGCCAGCAGTAGCCATAGGACTAGCGGGATCTCGAGCACAGATACGCAGTATTTT. This sequence encodes CASSSHRTSGISSTDTQYF.

This chain uses TRBV27 with TRBJ1-4, with D tentatively TRBD1 (5 bases). The CDR3 contains 14 residues. Germline CDR1 is MNHEY and CDR2 is SMNVEV (reference sequence). The ends were cut back, 8 bases at V and 2 bases at J, with 12 bases in the middle. Here the CDR3 DNA reads TGTGCCAGCCGTGGGGGGGGGACTAATGAAAAACTGTTTTTT. It specifies CASRGGGTNEKLFF.

In this sample, this clone turned up once. The rearrangement joins TRBV7-9 to TRBJ2-3; tentatively, D is TRBD2 (5 bases). The germline gives CDR1 SEHNR, CDR2 FQNEAQ (reference sequence). V lost 7 bases, J lost 0 bases, and 14 bases lay in between. This CDR3 has 15 amino acids. The CDR3 DNA sequence: TGTGCCAGCAACCGAAGGAGCGGCAGCACAGATACGCAGTATTTT. Its protein is CASNRRSGSTDTQYF.

V and J are TRBV4-1 and TRBJ2-1, with 10 bases fitting TRBD2. Germline V gene lookup returns CDR1 MGHRA and CDR2 YSYEKL. The J segment lost 3 bases and the V segment lost 2 bases, leaving 4 bases of the junction unmatched. This CDR3 has 16 amino acids. DNA of the CDR3: TGCGCCAGCAGCCAAACCCTAGCGGGAGTCTACAATGAGCAGTTCTTC. As protein: CASSQTLAGVYNEQFF.

The J gene is TRBJ2-7, the V gene TRBV10-3, with 8 bases matching TRBD2. CDR3 length: 13 residues. Germline V CDR1 and CDR2: ENHRY, SYGVKD. The trim removed 3 bases at V and 2 bases at J, leaving 0 bases unmatched. In nucleotides, the CDR3 is TGTGCCATCAGTGATAGCGGGACCTACGAGCAGTACTTC. This gives the protein CAISDSGTYEQYF.

The V and J genes are TRBV5-1 and TRBJ2-2; the match to TRBD1 covers 7 bases. V dropped 2 bases and J dropped 4; count of bases not matched to a gene: 8. Germline V lookup: CDR1 SGHRS, CDR2 YFSETQ. CDR3 length: 16 residues. In DNA, the CDR3 is TGCGCCAGCAGCTTTGTGCAGGGGGAAGGCACCGGGGAGCTGTTTTTT. This translates into CASSFVQGEGTGELFF. Variable domain in full (rest from reference TRBV5-1 and TRBJ2-2): KAGVTQTPRYLIKTRGQQVTLSCSPISGHRSVSWYQQTPGQGLQFLFEYFSETQRNKGNFPGRFSGRQFSNSRSEMNVSTLELGDSALYLCASSFVQGEGTGELFFGEGSRLTVL.

The chain employs TRBV28 and TRBJ1-2, with 8 bases matching TRBD1. V was clipped by 6 bases and J by 4 bases; unmatched bases: 7. In germline, CDR1 is MDHEN, CDR2 SYDVKM. The CDR3 is 14 residues long. CDR3 loop: CASRGTGLTYGYTF. The CDR3 DNA sequence: TGTGCCAGCAGGGGGACAGGCCTTACCTATGGCTACACCTTC.

The V and J genes are TRBV7-7 and TRBJ1-5; D ambiguous. Trimming took 5 bases from V and 4 from J, leaving 9 bases between them. CDR1 SSHAT and CDR2 FNYEAQ come from the germline V gene (reference sequence). The CDR3 sequence is 13 residues long. As DNA, the CDR3 is TGTGCCAGCAGCCCCGACATTAATCAGCCCCAGCATTTT. Translated, it gives CASSPDINQPQHF.

The V and J genes are TRBV5-1 and TRBJ1-1, with 11 positions matching TRBD1. Germline values: CDR1 SGHRS, CDR2 YFSETQ. Losses at the gene ends were 4 bases for V and 4 bases for J; bases not matched to a gene: 12. This CDR3 is built from 17 residues. DNA for the CDR3: TGCGCCAGCAGCCCCTGGACAGGGGGCAATTTAGGCACTGAAGCTTTCTTT. Translating gives CASSPWTGGNLGTEAFF.